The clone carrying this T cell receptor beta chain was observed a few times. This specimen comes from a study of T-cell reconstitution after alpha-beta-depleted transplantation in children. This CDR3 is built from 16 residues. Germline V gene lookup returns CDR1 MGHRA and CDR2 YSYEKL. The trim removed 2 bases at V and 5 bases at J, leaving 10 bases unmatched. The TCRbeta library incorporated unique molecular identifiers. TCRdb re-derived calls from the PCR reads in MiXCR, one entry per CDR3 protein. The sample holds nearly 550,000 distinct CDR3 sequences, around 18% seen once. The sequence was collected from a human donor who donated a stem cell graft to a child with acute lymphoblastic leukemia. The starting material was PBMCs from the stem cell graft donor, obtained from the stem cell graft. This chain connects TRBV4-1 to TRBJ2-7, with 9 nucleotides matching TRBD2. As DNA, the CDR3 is TGCGCCAGCAGCCAAAGGAGCGGGAGGCCCCTGGACGAGCAGTACTTC. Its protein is CASSQRSGRPLDEQYF.